One sample yielded the 20 T cell receptor beta chains listed below, sequenced in a study of T cell repertoires in cytomegalovirus infection. TCRdb called the reads again in MiXCR, with one record for every CDR3 protein. The table has around 770,000 distinct CDR3 sequences, 25% to 30% seen once. Antigen specificity for these receptors is unknown. The sequences come from cultured CD8+ T cells from PBMCs, collected from culture after CMV antigen stimulation. The receptors derive from a human donor in good health (CMV status not recorded). Some clones in this sample may be carry-over from other donors' samples.

This chain uses TRBV7-2 with TRBJ2-5; 10 nucleotides match TRBD1. Trimming removed 1 base from V and 4 bases from J; junction bases left unmatched: 6. The CDR3 length is 16 residues. CDR1 is SGHTA, CDR2 FQGNSA, per germline. The CDR3 coding sequence is TGTGCCAGCAGCTTAGAGGGGACAGGGGAGGGAGAGACCCAGTACTTC. Translating gives CASSLEGTGEGETQYF.

The table lists this clonotype with a few counts. The chain has TRBV28 and TRBJ2-7; weak D call: TRBD1 (6 bases). The germline gives CDR1 MDHEN, CDR2 SYDVKM. CDR3 length equals 15 residues. Trimming took off 5 bases at V and 0 bases at J, with 14 bases between the two ends. The CDR3 region has the DNA TGTGCCAGCAGTCCTCGAGGGACATTCTCCTACGAGCAGTACGTC. It translates to CASSPRGTFSYEQYV.

The rearrangement joins TRBV4-1 to TRBJ2-1, with a possible D match to TRBD2 (5 bases). Trimming shortened V by 1 base and J by 7 bases, and 14 bases separated the two germline ends. Germline-derived CDR1 and CDR2 are MGHRA and YSYEKL. The CDR3 length is 15 residues. DNA for the CDR3: TGCGCCAGCAGCCAAGCGAGAGGGTTATTGAATGAGCAGTTCTTC. This gives the protein CASSQARGLLNEQFF.

This clonotype was seen ten or more times. One end of the junction varies from germline; a read error may be responsible. The CDR3 sequence is CASSVAGTGDTDTQYF. CDR3 DNA sequence: TGTGCCAGCAGTGTAGCCGGGACAGGAGACACAGATACGCAGTATTTT. This chain links TRBV12-3 or TRBV12-4 with TRBJ2-3; the match to TRBD1 covers 8 bases. The CDR3 runs to 16 residues.

This clonotype showed up many times. The chain has TRBV7-6 and TRBJ1-2; the D gene is possibly TRBD1 (5 bases). Per germline, CDR1 SGHVS and CDR2 FNYEAQ. The CDR3 consists of 13 residues. V was shortened by 4 bases and J by 4 bases, with 10 bases between the two germline ends. DNA for the CDR3: TGTGCCAGCAGCTCCCCGGGGGTCTATGGCTACACCTTC. This gives the protein CASSSPGVYGYTF. Supplemented by reference TRBV7-6 and TRBJ1-2, the full variable domain reads GAGVSQSPRYKVTKRGQDVALRCDPISGHVSLYWYRQALGQGPEFLTYFNYEAQQDKSGLPNDRFSAERPEGSISTLTIQRTEQRDSAMYRCASSSPGVYGYTFGSGTRLTVV.

The table lists this clonotype with a few counts. This chain connects TRBV6-5 to TRBJ1-1, with D hard to call. The germline V gene has CDR1 MNHEY and CDR2 SVGAGI. CDR3 length equals 15 residues. V lost 5 bases and J lost 5, with 18 bases in between. The CDR3 loop is CASSPYIPLGTEAFF. As DNA, the CDR3 is TGTGCCAGCAGTCCATACATCCCACTTGGAACTGAAGCTTTCTTT.

This clonotype occurred a few times. V usage is TRBV7-9 and J usage is TRBJ1-4; 7 nucleotides match TRBD1. This CDR3 is 16 amino acids long. The V gene end was trimmed by 5 bases and the J gene end by 5 bases; junction bases not matched to a gene: 11. From germline, CDR1 is SEHNR and CDR2 FQNEAQ (reference sequence). CDR3 protein: CASSPQAGTVNEKLFF. The CDR3 DNA follows: TGTGCCAGCAGCCCCCAGGCCGGGACAGTAAATGAAAAACTGTTTTTT.

This chain links TRBV7-6 with TRBJ2-7; TRBD1 or TRBD2 may be the D gene (5 bases each). The CDR3 length is 18 residues. The germline V gene encodes CDR1 SGHVS and CDR2 FNYEAQ. Trimming stripped 0 bases from V and 1 base from J, with 19 bases between. In DNA form, the CDR3 reads TGTGCCAGCAGCTTAGCCCCTAGCTCAGTAGGGGTTTCCTACGAGCAGTACTTC. Translated: CASSLAPSSVGVSYEQYF.

This clonotype was observed a handful of times. The chain's CDR3 is CASSLGGDRSYEQYV. CDR3 in DNA: TGTGCCAGCAGCTTAGGAGGGGACAGGTCATACGAGCAGTACGTC. The J gene is TRBJ2-7, the V gene TRBV7-6; the match to TRBD1 covers 8 bases. Germline-derived CDR1 and CDR2 are SGHVS and FNYEAQ. With 1 base clipped from V and 4 bases from J, the junction kept 6 bases outside the gene matches. CDR3 length: 15 amino acids.

CDR3 bases: TGCGCCAGCAGCCAAAGGGGACAGGGGAAATCCTACGAGCAGTACTTC. It translates to CASSQRGQGKSYEQYF. V usage is TRBV4-1 and J usage is TRBJ2-7, with TRBD1 matching 10 bases. Germline CDR1 is MGHRA and CDR2 is YSYEKL. With V trimmed by 2 bases and J by 1 base, 5 bases remained unmatched. The CDR3 loop spans 16 amino acids.

As to this clonotype: The conserved closing phenylalanine or tryptophan is absent in this CDR3, likely reflecting a read error. The rearrangement joins TRBV7-6 to TRBJ2-2, with D tentatively TRBD2 (6 bases). Deletions cut 5 bases from V and 4 bases from J, with 14 bases between. From germline, CDR1 is SGHVS and CDR2 FNYEAQ. The CDR3 runs 15 residues. CDR3 sequence (DNA): TGTGCCAGCAGCCCCTCCGGGACTTTCACCGGGGAGCTGTTTCTT. Amino acid sequence: CASSPSGTFTGELFL.

The J gene is TRBJ2-1, the V gene TRBV6-5, with 8 bases fitting TRBD1. The germline gives CDR1 MNHEY, CDR2 SVGAGI. The CDR3 loop spans 18 amino acids. After removal of 2 bases from V and 5 bases from J, the junction contained 14 bases not matched to a gene. The DNA for the CDR3 is TGTGCCAGCAGTTACCTCTGGATAGGGGACAGGACCCACAATGAGCAGTTCTTC. Its protein product is CASSYLWIGDRTHNEQFF.

The chain joins TRBV19 to TRBJ2-7; 9 nucleotides align to TRBD1. The CDR3 consists of 14 residues. CDR1 is LNHDA, CDR2 SQIVND, per germline (reference sequence). The V segment lost 1 base and the J segment 3 bases; nucleotides outside the gene matches: 1. The CDR3 bases are TGTGCCAGTAGTATAGGGGGACAGGGCTACGAGCAGTACTTC. The encoded protein is CASSIGGQGYEQYF.

The chain joins TRBV28 to TRBJ2-3; TRBD2 aligns across 7 bases. The CDR3 is 15 residues long. Germline CDR1 MDHEN, CDR2 SYDVKM. V shed 7 bases and J 11 bases; nucleotides not matched to a gene: 18. CDR3 in DNA: TGTGCCAGCACCTCCCGAGGGAGGGGCCCCGAGGGGCAGTATTTT. Its protein is CASTSRGRGPEGQYF.

The table lists this clonotype with a few counts. The chain links TRBV4-3 to TRBJ2-6; D gene ambiguous. Germline CDR1 and CDR2: LGHNA and YSLEER. The CDR3 spans 20 residues. The ends were cut back, 0 bases at V and 0 bases at J, with 18 bases in the middle. Written as DNA, the CDR3 is TGCGCCAGCAGCCAAGATGCCCCGGGCAGGCAAAGCTCTGGGGCCAACGTCCTGACTTTC. This encodes CASSQDAPGRQSSGANVLTF.

This clonotype turned up a few times. The chain employs TRBV9 and TRBJ2-3; 9 bases are shared with TRBD1. CDR1 and CDR2 (germline): SGDLS, YYNGEE. This CDR3 has 15 residues. V lost 0 bases, J lost 7 bases, and 6 bases stayed unmatched. The CDR3 nucleotides read TGTGCCAGCAGCGTAGAGGGGACAGGGCGAAATACGCAGTATTTT. This translates into CASSVEGTGRNTQYF.

This clonotype appeared a few times. The chain links TRBV25-1 to TRBJ1-1; D is unclear. There are 12 residues in the CDR3. V lost 3 bases and J lost 6, with 8 bases in between. The germline CDR1 and CDR2 sequences are MGHDK and SYGVNS. CDR3 in DNA: TGTGCCAGCAGTGATTACCTCTCTGAAGCTTTCTTT. Amino acid sequence: CASSDYLSEAFF.

The V gene is TRBV12-3 or TRBV12-4, the J gene TRBJ1-3; possible D gene TRBD1, 6 bases. The CDR3 contains 16 residues. V was pared by 1 base and J by 4 bases, with 14 bases between. This CDR3 is CASSLGGGLEGNTIYF. CDR3 DNA: TGTGCCAGCAGTTTAGGTGGGGGCCTCGAAGGAAACACCATATATTTT.

The V and J genes are TRBV6-6 and TRBJ2-7; TRBD1 aligns across 8 bases. Germline loops: CDR1 MNHNY, CDR2 SVGAGI (reference sequence). The CDR3 totals 15 residues. Trimming at V came to 8 bases and at J to 2 bases, leaving 11 bases not matched to a gene. The CDR3 nucleotides are TGTGCCAGCGCGCTCCAGGGGACAGGAGCCTACGAGCAGTACGTC. Amino acids: CASALQGTGAYEQYV.

This clonotype was detected only a few times. In DNA, the CDR3 is TGTGCCAGCAGCTTAAACAGGTTGGATGGTGAGACCCAGTACTTC. It yields the protein CASSLNRLDGETQYF. This sequence joins TRBV7-2 and TRBJ2-5; D possibly corresponds to TRBD1 (5 bases). Trimming removed 2 bases from V and 5 bases from J, with 15 bases in between. The germline CDR1 and CDR2 sequences are SGHTA and FQGNSA. The CDR3 totals 15 residues.